Sequencing of this T cell receptor beta chain was carried out in a study of cytotoxic CD8 clonotypes in ibrutinib-treated CLL. This clone turned up a few times. Its target is not known. V shed 5 bases and J 7 bases; nucleotides not matched to a gene: 13. This CDR3 has 16 amino acids. Germline V lookup: CDR1 SGHAT, CDR2 FQNNGV. Sequencing was performed with immunoSEQ multiplex PCR; in TCRdb, only in-frame clones are kept and a portion is missing. The repertoire includes 14,000 to 15,000 clones, less than 70% of them detected once, and roughly 13% sits in the top ten. Study-wide results and limits: The study found public clonotypes uncommon, contracting or stable on treatment.

This chain joins TRBV11-2 and TRBJ1-4, with 7 bases identical to TRBD1. The TCR comes from a human donor with chronic lymphocytic leukemia. Specimen: PBMCs, collected before ibrutinib treatment. In nucleotides, the CDR3 is TGTGCCAGCAGCGTGGGCGGAAGGGGGCGCTTTGAAAAACTGTTTTTT. Encoded protein: CASSVGGRGRFEKLFF.